This TCR beta chain was identified in a study of T cells in Graves' hyperthyroidism and ophthalmopathy. Study outcomes and limitations: Classification by a 13 V-J model distinguished ophthalmopathy from stable hyperthyroidism.

The CDR3 spans 17 residues. Germline assignment: CDR1 SGHTS and CDR2 YDEGEE. V was clipped by 1 base and J by 1 base; unmatched bases: 5. This clonotype was counted at least ten times. Antigen unknown. The study based diagnoses on clinical symptoms, serum thyroxine and TRAb, thyroid ultrasound and orbital computed tomography. The source material, RNA transcripts, was used to amplify TCR beta CDR3 regions. The TCR CDR3 first-round RT-PCR relied on the HTBI primer set. TCRdb re-called the multiplex PCR reads through MiXCR, storing one row per CDR3 protein. The sample has about 350,000 distinct CDR3 sequences, approximately 14% seen once.

This chain connects TRBV5-8 to TRBJ2-1; 10 bases align to TRBD2. The TCR was taken from a woman in her twenties or thirties with Graves' hyperthyroidism. The sample comprised blood. CDR3: CASSLTSGKVSYNEQFF. The CDR3 coding sequence is TGTGCCAGCAGCTTGACTAGCGGGAAGGTATCCTACAATGAGCAGTTCTTC. The full variable domain, its missing parts supplied by reference TRBV5-8 and TRBJ2-1, is EAGVTQSPTHLIKTRGQQATLRCSPISGHTSVYWYQQALGLGLQFLLWYDEGEERNRGNFPPRFSGRQFPNYSSELNVNALELEDSALYLCASSLTSGKVSYNEQFFGPGTRLTVL.